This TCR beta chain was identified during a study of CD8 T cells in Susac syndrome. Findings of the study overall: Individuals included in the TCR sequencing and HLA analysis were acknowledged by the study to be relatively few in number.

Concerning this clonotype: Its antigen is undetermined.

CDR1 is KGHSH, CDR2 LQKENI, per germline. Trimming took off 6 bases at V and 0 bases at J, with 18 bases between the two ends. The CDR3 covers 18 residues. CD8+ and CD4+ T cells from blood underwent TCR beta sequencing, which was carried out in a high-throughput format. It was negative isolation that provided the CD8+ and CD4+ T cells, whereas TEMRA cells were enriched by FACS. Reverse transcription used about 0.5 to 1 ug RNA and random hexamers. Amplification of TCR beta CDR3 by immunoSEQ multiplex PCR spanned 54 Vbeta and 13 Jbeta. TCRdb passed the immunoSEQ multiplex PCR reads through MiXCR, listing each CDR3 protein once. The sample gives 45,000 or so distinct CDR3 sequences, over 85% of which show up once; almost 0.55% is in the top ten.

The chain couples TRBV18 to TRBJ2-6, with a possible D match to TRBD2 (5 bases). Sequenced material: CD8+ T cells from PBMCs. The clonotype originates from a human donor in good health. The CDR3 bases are TGTGCCAGCTCTTCGTCGAGGCCGGGGAACTCTGGGGCCAACGTCCTGACTTTC. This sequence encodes CASSSSRPGNSGANVLTF.